This TCR beta chain was profiled in a study of identical twins. TCRdb fed the 5' RACE reads into MiXCR, producing one record per CDR3 protein. The sample lists approximately 300,000 distinct CDR3 sequences, roughly 8.6% occurring once. Germline trimming cut 4 bases from V and 4 bases from J; bases unmatched to any gene: 14. The CDR3 runs to 17 residues. The germline gives CDR1 LGHNA, CDR2 YSLEER. In its sample, this clonotype was seen many times. These data also featured in a second study, about yellow fever vaccine responses in identical twins.

Sequencing used CD8+ T cells sorted from blood. This TCR came from a young woman in good health. V is TRBV4-3 and J is TRBJ2-3; 7 nucleotides align to TRBD2. CDR3 region: CASSPRAPSGNADTQYF. Here the CDR3 DNA reads TGCGCCAGCAGCCCCAGAGCGCCCAGCGGGAATGCAGATACGCAGTATTTT.